One sample yielded the 22 T cell receptor beta chains listed below, sequenced in a study of Graves' ophthalmopathy and Graves' hyperthyroidism (dated by TCRdb to 2016 to 2019). The instrument given in TCRdb is Illumina HiSeq 2000. TCR beta CDR3 regions were amplified from RNA transcripts for repertoire sequencing. HTBI primers and the Qiagen OneStep RT-PCR kit were used in a first-round RT-PCR, which was followed by a second-round multiplex PCR, size selection and purification. The public sequencing data were trimmed at Q25 with fastp and processed into clonotypes with MiXCR by TCRdb, which kept only in-frame beta chains. Identical CDR3 protein sequences are pooled into one entry, listed with their most common genes and DNA. Within this sample are approximately 330,000 distinct CDR3 sequences, with roughly a sixth of them counted one time only. Roughly 12% of the sample belongs to the ten largest clones.

Sequences were obtained from peripheral blood. Every receptor here comes from an adult man with Graves' ophthalmopathy.

This clonotype was observed at least ten times. This may arise from a read error, as a much more abundant clone is one base away. This sequence joins TRBV7-8 and TRBJ2-5; D perhaps matches TRBD2 (7 bases). V dropped 3 bases and J dropped 5 bases, with 13 bases sitting between them. Germline CDR1 reads SGHVS; CDR2 reads FQNEAQ. The CDR3 length is 14 residues. CDR3 sequence (DNA): TGTGCCAGCAGCTTCTGGGGGGGGCTGGAGACCCAGTACTTC. Translating it yields CASSFWGGLETQYF. Together with reference TRBV7-8 and TRBJ2-5, the CDR3 gives the full variable domain: GAGVSQSPRYKVAKRGQDVALRCDPISGHVSLFWYQQALGQGPEFLTYFQNEAQLDKSGLPSDRFFAERPEGSVSTLKIQRTQQEDSAVYLCASSFWGGLETQYFGPGTRLLVL.

The genes are TRBV13 and TRBJ2-6; 7 bases align to TRBD1. The CDR3 sequence is 21 residues long. Per the germline V gene, CDR1 is PRHDT and CDR2 is FYEKMQ (reference sequence). V was pared by 6 bases and J by 0 bases, with 20 bases of the junction left unmatched. The CDR3, as DNA: TGTGCCAGCAGTCTTAAGCCTTTCCGGGACAGCGGTAACTCTGGGGCCAACGTCCTGACTTTC. Its protein product is CASSLKPFRDSGNSGANVLTF.

This clonotype was counted at least ten times. This chain joins TRBV4-1 and TRBJ2-7; 8 bases are a match to TRBD1. There are 16 residues in the CDR3. Germline values: CDR1 MGHRA, CDR2 YSYEKL. With V trimmed by 0 bases and J by 4 bases, 8 bases remained unmatched. As DNA, the CDR3 is TGCGCCAGCAGCCAAGATCGGGGGACAGGAAGTTACGAGCAGTACTTC. Translating it yields CASSQDRGTGSYEQYF.

V usage is TRBV6-5 and J usage is TRBJ2-7, with 9 positions matching TRBD2. The CDR3 is 15 residues long. Trimming at V came to 4 bases and at J to 2 bases, leaving 6 bases not matched to a gene. Germline V gene lookup returns CDR1 MNHEY and CDR2 SVGAGI. CDR3 sequence reads: CASSSQAGGAYEQYF. The CDR3 coding sequence is TGTGCCAGCAGTTCCCAAGCGGGAGGAGCCTACGAGCAGTACTTC.

V and J are TRBV7-9 and TRBJ2-7; D is unresolved. The length of the CDR3 is 11 residues. V gave up 1 base and J gave up 7 bases, with 5 bases separating them. CDR1 is SEHNR and CDR2 is FQNEAQ in the germline V gene (reference sequence). CDR3 region: CASSLESEQYF. In nucleotides, the CDR3 is TGTGCCAGCAGCTTAGAATCTGAGCAGTACTTC. Full variable domain (missing parts from reference TRBV7-9 and TRBJ2-7): DTGVSQNPRHKITKRGQNVTFRCDPISEHNRLYWYRQTLGQGPEFLTYFQNEAQLEKSRLLSDRFSAERPKGSFSTLEIQRTEQGDSAMYLCASSLESEQYFGPGTRLTVT.

This clonotype was detected ten times or more. The J gene is TRBJ1-1, the V gene TRBV20-1; D unresolved. Trimming stripped 0 bases from V and 0 bases from J, with 11 bases between. The CDR3 runs to 15 residues. Germline assignment: CDR1 DFQATT and CDR2 SNEGSKA (reference sequence). This CDR3 reads CSARDEGYMNTEAFF. The CDR3, as DNA: TGCAGTGCTAGAGATGAAGGGTATATGAACACTGAAGCTTTCTTT.

The sample holds many counts of this clonotype. V usage is TRBV29-1 and J usage is TRBJ1-2, with 7 bases fitting TRBD1. V dropped 7 bases and J dropped 8; count of bases not matched to a gene: 10. CDR1 is SQVTM and CDR2 is ANQGSEA in the germline V gene. CDR3 length: 12 residues. The CDR3 DNA is TGCAGCGCCGTGACAGGGAGGAAGGGCTACACCTTC. This gives the protein CSAVTGRKGYTF. Full variable domain (outside the CDR3, taken from reference TRBV29-1 and TRBJ1-2): SAVISQKPSRDICQRGTSLTIQCQVDSQVTMMFWYRQQPGQSLTLIATANQGSEATYESGFVIDKFPISRPNLTFSTLTVSNMSPEDSSIYLCSAVTGRKGYTFGSGTRLTVV.

This clonotype was counted at least ten times. The J gene is TRBJ1-6, the V gene TRBV30; D perhaps matches TRBD1 (6 bases). The CDR3 is 14 amino acids. The V end lost 1 base, the J end lost 6 bases, and 10 bases lay between the germline ends. CDR1 GTSNPN and CDR2 SVGIG come from the germline V gene (reference sequence). The CDR3 nucleotides are TGTGCCTGGAGTGCCCAGGGGATTAATTCACCCCTCCACTTT. Its protein product is CAWSAQGINSPLHF.

This clonotype was seen repeatedly, ten times or more. The chain combines TRBV6-2 or TRBV6-3 with TRBJ2-5; TRBD2 aligns across 11 bases. Unmatched junction bases numbered 6, after V lost 7 bases and J lost 2 bases. The CDR3 is made up of 15 amino acids. The germline V gene has CDR1 MNHEY and CDR2 SVGEGT. The chain's CDR3 is CASTTSGGQQETQYF. DNA of the CDR3: TGTGCCAGCACAACTAGCGGGGGTCAACAAGAGACCCAGTACTTC.

This clonotype was observed a handful of times. A much larger clonotype is one base distant, so this may be a read error. The chain links TRBV4-1 to TRBJ2-7; 9 bases align to TRBD2. The germline CDR1 and CDR2 sequences are MGHRA and YSYEKL. The CDR3 sequence is 17 residues long. V was pared by 4 bases and J by 7 bases, with 17 bases of the junction left unmatched. CDR3 DNA: TGCGCCAGCAGCCCTCTAACCCCCGGGACTAGCCCGCGGGAGCAGTACTTC. Translation: CASSPLTPGTSPREQYF.

Ten or more counts support this clonotype. The chain links TRBV2 to TRBJ1-2, with D unclear. V dropped 3 bases and J dropped 8 bases, with 13 bases sitting between them. The CDR3 loop spans 13 amino acids. CDR1 is SNHLY and CDR2 is FYNNEI in the germline V gene. The CDR3 region is CASSEMEVEGYTF. For the CDR3, the DNA is TGTGCCAGCAGTGAGATGGAGGTTGAAGGCTACACCTTC.

This clonotype was counted many times. This chain uses TRBV15 with TRBJ2-7; 7 nucleotides match TRBD2. The germline V gene encodes CDR1 LNHNV and CDR2 YYDKDF (reference sequence). This CDR3 is 15 amino acids long. The junction had 8 bases not matched to a gene; V was cut back by 5 bases and J by 1 base. The CDR3 protein is CATSLGGSRSYEQYF. CDR3 nucleotide sequence: TGTGCCACCAGCTTGGGCGGGAGTCGGTCCTACGAGCAGTACTTC.

This clonotype was counted ten times or more. The gene calls are TRBV18 and TRBJ1-5; D possibly corresponds to TRBD1 (5 bases). Germline CDR1 reads KGHSH; CDR2 reads LQKENI. This CDR3 contains 16 residues. V was shortened by 0 bases and J by 4 bases, with 13 bases between the two germline ends. DNA of the CDR3: TGTGCCAGCTCACCACCAGGAGACAGCCGAAATCAGCCCCAGCATTTT. Translated, it gives CASSPPGDSRNQPQHF.

This clonotype was seen ten or more times. J is TRBJ2-5 and V is TRBV6-2 or TRBV6-3; TRBD2 aligns across 16 bases. The CDR3 contains 16 residues. Germline values: CDR1 MNHEY, CDR2 SVGEGT. With 6 bases clipped from V and 5 bases from J, the junction kept 6 bases outside the gene matches. The CDR3 loop reads CASSQGLAGGLETQYF. The CDR3 nucleotides are TGTGCCAGCAGCCAGGGACTAGCGGGGGGGCTGGAGACCCAGTACTTC.

This clonotype has at least ten counts. The chain employs TRBV6-2 or TRBV6-3 and TRBJ2-4; 13 nucleotides match TRBD2. J lost 0 bases, V lost 3 bases, and 14 bases had no gene match. The length of the CDR3 is 21 residues. Germline-derived CDR1 and CDR2 are MNHEY and SVGEGT. The CDR3 DNA reads TGTGCCAGCAGTTATGGAGGGAGAGGACTAGCGGGAGTCCTAGCCAAAAACATTCAGTACTTC. Protein sequence: CASSYGGRGLAGVLAKNIQYF.

This clonotype was picked up many times. The chain links TRBV4-1 to TRBJ1-2; unclear D gene. Per germline, CDR1 MGHRA and CDR2 YSYEKL. The CDR3 spans 16 residues. V gave up 2 bases and J gave up 8 bases, with 21 bases separating them. The chain's CDR3 is CASSQLVGSVWRGYTF. The DNA for the CDR3 is TGCGCCAGCAGCCAATTGGTAGGATCGGTATGGCGAGGCTACACCTTC.

This clonotype was counted ten times or more. The chain has TRBV4-2 and TRBJ2-5, with 13 positions matching TRBD2. V was pared by 0 bases and J by 5 bases, with 9 bases of the junction left unmatched. The CDR3 runs to 18 residues. Germline CDR1 and CDR2: LGHNA and YNFKEQ. CDR3 DNA sequence: TGTGCCAGCAGCCAAGACACTACTGGGGGACTAGCGGGGGAGACCCAGTACTTC. Amino acid sequence: CASSQDTTGGLAGETQYF.

This clonotype was counted many times. This chain joins TRBV5-1 and TRBJ2-7, with 8 bases aligning to TRBD2. V gave up 0 bases and J gave up 4 bases; unmatched junction bases: 6. The length of the CDR3 is 15 residues. Germline assignment: CDR1 SGHRS and CDR2 YFSETQ. CDR3 DNA sequence: TGCGCCAGCAGCTTGGCTGCGGGAGGTATTTACGAGCAGTACTTC. Translation gives CASSLAAGGIYEQYF.

This clonotype was recorded at least ten times. The chain is built from TRBV5-1 and TRBJ2-2; 7 bases map to TRBD1. J gave up 7 bases and V 6 bases, and 9 bases lay outside the gene matches. The CDR3 has 14 amino acids. The germline gives CDR1 SGHRS, CDR2 YFSETQ. For the CDR3, the DNA is TGCGCCAGCACCCTAGACAGGGCTGGCGGGGAGCTGTTTTTT. Its translation: CASTLDRAGGELFF.

This clonotype was seen repeatedly, ten times or more. The chain links TRBV12-5 to TRBJ2-2; 8 nucleotides agree with TRBD2. The junction had 8 bases not matched to a gene; V was cut back by 2 bases and J by 0 bases. Per germline, CDR1 LGHNT and CDR2 FRNRAP. This CDR3 is 18 amino acids long. CDR3 sequence: CASGLRLAGSANTGELFF. The CDR3 DNA reads as TGTGCTAGTGGTTTGCGGCTAGCGGGTAGCGCGAACACCGGGGAGCTGTTTTTT. Together with reference TRBV12-5 and TRBJ2-2, the CDR3 gives the full variable domain: DARVTQTPRHKVTEMGQEVTMRCQPILGHNTVFWYRQTMMQGLELLAYFRNRAPLDDSGMPKDRFSAEMPDATLATLKIQPSEPRDSAVYFCASGLRLAGSANTGELFFGEGSRLTVL.

In its sample, this clonotype was seen many times. The chain is built from TRBV28 and TRBJ2-5, with D perhaps given as TRBD1 or TRBD2 (6 bases each). Trimming left V 2 bases short and J 4 bases short, with 17 bases between. Germline CDR1 reads MDHEN; CDR2 reads SYDVKM. The CDR3 extends over 16 amino acids. For the CDR3, the DNA is TGTGCCAGCAGTTTAAGATTAATGGGGGGCGGAGAGACCCAGTACTTC. Encoded protein: CASSLRLMGGGETQYF.

This clonotype was observed many times. V gene TRBV7-8 combines with J gene TRBJ1-2, with 7 positions matching TRBD1. Germline assignment: CDR1 SGHVS and CDR2 FQNEAQ. Trimming removed 5 bases from V and 0 bases from J; junction bases left unmatched: 9. This CDR3 region has 16 residues. DNA for the CDR3: TGTGCCAGCAGCAATCCTCGGACAGGCCCTAACTATGGCTACACCTTC. It is translated as CASSNPRTGPNYGYTF.